One and the same sample provided the 9 T cell receptor beta chains below, sequenced in a study of blood T cell repertoires in COVID-19. Sequencing was performed with immunoSEQ multiplex PCR; in TCRdb, only in-frame clones are kept and a portion is missing. Here the sample spans 250,000 to 350,000 clones, 80% to 90% being singletons. Material for sequencing was PBMCs or T cells enriched from blood (not recorded which). The receptors shown here come from a woman younger than 45 who had recovered from COVID-19.

The rearrangement uses TRBV28 and TRBJ1-2; D is perhaps TRBD1 (5 bases). The CDR3 has 14 residues. V lost 3 bases and J lost 1, with 9 bases in between. In germline, CDR1 is MDHEN, CDR2 SYDVKM. This CDR3 is CASSLFQGNYGYTF. The CDR3 nucleotides are TGTGCCAGCAGTTTGTTCCAGGGTAACTATGGCTACACCTTC.

The chain couples TRBV4-1 to TRBJ1-4; D uncertain. Germline CDR1 is MGHRA and CDR2 is YSYEKL. The CDR3 loop spans 16 amino acids. Trimming pared 1 base from V and 4 bases from J, leaving 13 bases between. The DNA for the CDR3 is TGCGCCAGCAGCCAAGGTGGACTGAGGAGTAATGAAAAACTGTTTTTT. This translates into CASSQGGLRSNEKLFF.

The chain employs TRBV7-2 and TRBJ2-7, with unresolved D. Germline V lookup: CDR1 SGHTA, CDR2 FQGNSA. The V and J ends lost 6 bases and 2 bases respectively, with 11 bases between them. The CDR3 is 13 residues long. CDR3 amino acids: CASSTTSPYEQYF. The CDR3 coding sequence is TGTGCCAGCAGTACCACGAGCCCCTACGAGCAGTACTTC. Combining the CDR3 with reference TRBV7-2 and TRBJ2-7 gives the whole variable domain GAGVSQSPSNKVTEKGKDVELRCDPISGHTALYWYRQSLGQGLEFLIYFQGNSAPDKSGLPSDRFSAERTGGSVSTLTIQRTQQEDSAVYLCASSTTSPYEQYFGPGTRLTVT.

In DNA, the CDR3 is TGTGCCAGCAGCTTACCCGGGAGCGTTGATCAGCCCCAGCATTTT. Protein product: CASSLPGSVDQPQHF. The rearrangement joins TRBV7-9 to TRBJ1-5; D is ambiguous. This CDR3 is 15 amino acids long. Per germline, CDR1 SEHNR and CDR2 FQNEAQ (reference sequence). The V and J ends lost 2 bases and 5 bases respectively, with 13 bases between them.

V is TRBV28 and J is TRBJ2-2; D uncertain. This CDR3 contains 18 residues. CDR1 is MDHEN and CDR2 is SYDVKM in the germline V gene. V was trimmed by 5 bases and J by 1 base, leaving 20 bases between them. The CDR3 DNA reads as TGTGCCAGCAGTCCCCCCGCGCTAAGACTTAAGAACACCGGGGAGCTGTTTTTT. Its protein is CASSPPALRLKNTGELFF.

The chain carries TRBV5-1 and TRBJ2-2; 9 nucleotides line up with TRBD1. Germline V CDR1 and CDR2: SGHRS, YFSETQ. Trimming removed 4 bases from V and 3 bases from J; junction bases left unmatched: 7. This CDR3 region has 16 residues. The CDR3 spells CASSVGDRDYTGELFF. Written as DNA, the CDR3 is TGCGCCAGCAGCGTGGGGGACAGGGATTACACCGGGGAGCTGTTTTTT.

The V and J genes are TRBV9 and TRBJ1-1, with TRBD1 as a possible D gene (5 bases). The CDR3 runs to 14 residues. CDR1 is SGDLS, CDR2 YYNGEE, per germline. The V gene lost 0 bases and the J gene lost 4 bases, with 10 bases spanning the gap. CDR3: CASSVEARGTEAFF. CDR3 coding DNA: TGTGCCAGCAGCGTAGAAGCTAGGGGCACTGAAGCTTTCTTT.

V gene TRBV28 combines with J gene TRBJ1-1; D not resolved. V was shortened by 6 bases and J by 0 bases, with 5 bases between the two germline ends. Germline V gives CDR1 MDHEN, CDR2 SYDVKM. The CDR3 length is 12 residues. In DNA, the CDR3 is TGTGCCAGCAGGGCCATGAACACTGAAGCTTTCTTT. It yields the protein CASRAMNTEAFF.

This chain joins TRBV5-6 and TRBJ2-5; D unclear. The CDR3 is 14 amino acids. V lost 1 base to trimming and J lost 0 bases, with 7 bases between them. Germline values: CDR1 SGHDT, CDR2 YYEEEE. The CDR3 sequence: CASSLFRYQETQYF. Written as DNA, the CDR3 is TGTGCCAGCAGCTTGTTCCGTTACCAAGAGACCCAGTACTTC.